One and the same sample provided the 20 T cell receptor beta chains below, sequenced in a study of T cell changes during pregnancy in multiple sclerosis (dated by TCRdb to between 2018 and 2020). The library was prepared using the immunoSEQ multiplex PCR assay. The table comes from immuneACCESS by way of TCRdb, which keeps in-frame sequences with V and J called. Part of the clones is missing from these tables; in studies checked, under half for an unresolved V gene and the rest for unknown reasons. The sample table records about 29,000 clones; 70% to 90% of these occur just once. The ten largest make up roughly 6.8% of the sample. Sequencing was performed on CD8+ T cells from peripheral blood mononuclear cells, taken after pregnancy. The source is a female donor with multiple sclerosis, enrolled in a pregnancy study.

This rearrangement joins TRBV11-2 to TRBJ2-1, with TRBD1 as a possible D gene (6 bases). V lost 4 bases and J lost 4, with 8 bases in between. The CDR3 has 13 residues. Per the germline V gene, CDR1 is SGHAT and CDR2 is FQNNGV. CDR3: CASSSDSYNEQFF. The DNA for the CDR3 is TGTGCCAGCAGCTCGGACAGTTACAATGAGCAGTTCTTC.

The J gene is TRBJ2-2, the V gene TRBV25-1, with 8 bases matching TRBD2. J was trimmed by 3 bases and V by 6 bases; bases with no gene match: 6. Germline V gene lookup returns CDR1 MGHDK and CDR2 SYGVNS. This CDR3 spans 15 amino acids. The CDR3 coding sequence is TGTGCCAGCAGCGCGTTACTAGCGGACACCGGGGAGCTGTTTTTT. It translates to CASSALLADTGELFF.

This chain uses TRBV4-3 with TRBJ2-7, with D maybe TRBD1 (6 bases). Trimming cost V 0 bases and J 2 bases, with 11 bases left between them. In germline, CDR1 is LGHNA, CDR2 YSLEER. The CDR3 runs 15 residues. This chain's CDR3 is CASSQDRDTTYEQYF. In nucleotides, the CDR3 is TGCGCCAGCAGCCAAGACCGGGACACTACCTACGAGCAGTACTTC.

The V call is TRBV29-1, the J call TRBJ1-1, with no clear D. This CDR3 is 9 amino acids long. Trimming removed 6 bases from V and 7 bases from J, with 6 bases in between. The germline V gene has CDR1 SQVTM and CDR2 ANQGSEA. This chain's CDR3 is CSVGSEAFF. CDR3 bases: TGCAGCGTGGGGAGTGAAGCTTTCTTT.

The gene calls are TRBV7-9 and TRBJ1-1; 8 nucleotides agree with TRBD1. Germline assignment: CDR1 SEHNR and CDR2 FQNEAQ (reference sequence). The CDR3 totals 15 residues. V shed 5 bases, J shed 2 bases, and the junction held 7 bases outside the gene matches. CDR3 in DNA: TGTGCCAGCAGCGCCCACAGGGGGAATAACACTGAAGCTTTCTTT. Its protein product is CASSAHRGNNTEAFF.

This clone was detected only once. The chain has TRBV6-6 and TRBJ2-7; tentatively, D is TRBD2 (6 bases). The CDR3 covers 12 residues. The germline V and J ends were trimmed by 6 bases and 4 bases, with 10 bases remaining between them. Germline lookup yields CDR1 MNHNY and CDR2 SVGAGI (reference sequence). CDR3 nucleotide sequence: TGTGCCAGCAGCATGACTAGTTACGAGCAGTACTTC. The encoded protein is CASSMTSYEQYF.

The CDR3 DNA follows: TGTGCCTGGAGTGGGGGACAGGGCGCCGACGAGCAGTACTTC. This codes for CAWSGGQGADEQYF. The chain combines TRBV30 with TRBJ2-7, with TRBD1 identical over 9 bases. There are 14 residues in the CDR3. The junction had 6 bases not matched to a gene; V was cut back by 1 base and J by 5 bases. In germline, CDR1 is GTSNPN, CDR2 SVGIG (reference sequence).

This clone was observed a few times. This rearrangement joins TRBV30 to TRBJ1-1, with D possibly TRBD1 on 5 matching bases. The CDR3 contains 14 residues. In germline, CDR1 is GTSNPN, CDR2 SVGIG (reference sequence). Between the trimmed V and J ends, which lost 2 bases and 4 bases, there was a span of 14 bases. This CDR3 is CAWSPIRATTEAFF. The DNA of the CDR3 is TGTGCCTGGAGTCCAATCAGGGCGACCACTGAAGCTTTCTTT.

The genes are TRBV5-4 and TRBJ1-2; no definite D call. This CDR3 has 12 amino acids. V lost 5 bases, J lost 6 bases, and 11 bases lay in between. CDR1 SGHNT and CDR2 YYREEE come from the germline V gene (reference sequence). CDR3 sequence reads: CASRGSGDGYTF. The CDR3 DNA reads TGTGCCAGCAGGGGGTCGGGAGATGGCTACACCTTC.

Only a few counts were recorded for this clone. The chain links TRBV10-3 to TRBJ2-1; 15 bases match TRBD2. Trimming took 2 bases from V and 5 from J; bases not matched to a gene: 4. This CDR3 contains 17 residues. Germline lookup yields CDR1 ENHRY and CDR2 SYGVKD. CDR3 sequence reads: CAISEGLAGGNNNEQFF. For the CDR3, the DNA is TGTGCCATCAGTGAGGGACTAGCGGGAGGGAATAACAATGAGCAGTTCTTC.

The V and J genes are TRBV27 and TRBJ2-7, with 11 bases that match TRBD2. The V and J ends lost 5 bases and 5 bases, in that order; junction bases with no gene match: 5. The CDR3 is made up of 14 amino acids. CDR1 is MNHEY, CDR2 SMNVEV, per germline (reference sequence). The CDR3 here is CASSIIAGGDEQYF. In DNA, the CDR3 is TGTGCCAGCAGTATTATAGCGGGAGGGGACGAGCAGTACTTC.

The V call is TRBV6-6, the J call TRBJ1-2; no clear D. V gave up 0 bases and J gave up 2 bases, with 10 bases separating them. CDR3 size: 15 residues. Germline V lookup: CDR1 MNHNY, CDR2 SVGAGI (reference sequence). The CDR3 DNA reads TGTGCCAGCAGTTACTCGATGATGGCCAACTATGGCTACACCTTC. Its protein is CASSYSMMANYGYTF.

The CDR3, as DNA: TGTGCCAGTAGTATCTCTCAGGGCCACACCGGGGAGCTGTTTTTT. Protein: CASSISQGHTGELFF. The V gene is TRBV19, the J gene TRBJ2-2, with D perhaps TRBD1 (5 bases). V was pared by 3 bases and J by 3 bases, with 11 bases between. CDR1 LNHDA and CDR2 SQIVND come from the germline V gene (reference sequence). The length of the CDR3 is 15 residues.

The gene calls are TRBV29-1 and TRBJ2-3; 9 nucleotides agree with TRBD2. The J segment lost 4 bases and the V segment lost 2 bases, leaving 10 bases of the junction unmatched. Germline assignment: CDR1 SQVTM and CDR2 ANQGSEA. The CDR3 covers 16 residues. The CDR3 nucleotides read TGCAGCGTTGAACCAACTTTAGCGGGAGAGGCAGATACGCAGTATTTT. Its translation is CSVEPTLAGEADTQYF.

The chain is built from TRBV5-1 and TRBJ2-1, with a weak D call TRBD2 (5 bases). The CDR3 contains 13 residues. Trimming took 4 bases from V and 7 from J, leaving 12 bases between them. Germline V gene lookup returns CDR1 SGHRS and CDR2 YFSETQ. DNA of the CDR3: TGCGCCAGCAGCCGGGTGTCGGGGAATGAGCAGTTCTTC. Its protein is CASSRVSGNEQFF. Based on the CDR3 plus reference TRBV5-1 and TRBJ2-1, the full variable domain is KAGVTQTPRYLIKTRGQQVTLSCSPISGHRSVSWYQQTPGQGLQFLFEYFSETQRNKGNFPGRFSGRQFSNSRSEMNVSTLELGDSALYLCASSRVSGNEQFFGPGTRLTVL.

The sample holds one count of this clone. This sequence joins TRBV9 and TRBJ1-2, with TRBD1 as a possible D gene (6 bases). There are 13 residues in the CDR3. Per the germline V gene, CDR1 is SGDLS and CDR2 is YYNGEE. The germline V and J ends were trimmed by 5 bases and 3 bases, with 11 bases remaining between them. CDR3 in amino acids: CASRKQGYYGYTF. CDR3 bases: TGTGCCAGCAGGAAACAGGGATACTATGGCTACACCTTC.

This rearrangement joins TRBV6-5 to TRBJ2-7, with 9 bases aligning to TRBD1. Unmatched junction bases numbered 8, after V lost 2 bases and J lost 3 bases. CDR1 and CDR2 from the germline V gene are MNHEY and SVGAGI. This CDR3 is built from 16 residues. CDR3 in amino acids: CASSYVTGGPDYEQYF. The CDR3 region has the DNA TGTGCCAGCAGTTACGTAACAGGGGGCCCTGACTACGAGCAGTACTTC.

The rearrangement uses TRBV19 and TRBJ1-1, with D hard to call. CDR3 length equals 13 residues. Looked up from germline, CDR1 is LNHDA and CDR2 is SQIVND (reference sequence). V lost 6 bases, J lost 4 bases, and 12 bases lay in between. The DNA of the CDR3 is TGTGCCAGTAGGGAAATAGGGAGCACTGAAGCTTTCTTT. It codes for CASREIGSTEAFF.

V and J are TRBV19 and TRBJ2-4, with 7 bases that match TRBD1. The CDR3 spans 13 residues. J lost 10 bases, V lost 6 bases, and 9 bases had no gene match. Germline CDR1 is LNHDA and CDR2 is SQIVND (reference sequence). In DNA form, the CDR3 reads TGTGCCAGTAGGCATTTCGACAGGGATATTCAGTACTTC. Translating it yields CASRHFDRDIQYF.

This chain connects TRBV7-2 to TRBJ1-1; unclear D gene. V lost 3 bases and J lost 1, with 9 bases in between. The germline V gene has CDR1 SGHTA and CDR2 FQGNSA. This CDR3 region has 14 residues. CDR3 sequence (DNA): TGTGCCAGCAGCTTTGACTATGGGAACACTGAAGCTTTCTTT. Protein sequence: CASSFDYGNTEAFF.